Below, 29 T cell receptor beta chains from the same sample are listed, as sequenced in a study of cytotoxic CD8 clonotypes in ibrutinib-treated CLL (dated by TCRdb to about 2021). Sample time point, as interpreted from the label and publication: approximately 2 years on ibrutinib. Library construction relied on the immunoSEQ multiplex PCR assay. TCRdb took this table from immuneACCESS and kept in-frame rearrangements with V and J called. Such tables lack part of the clones; where checked against another copy, unresolved V genes explain under half of the gap, and the rest is unexplained. A total of 20,000 to 30,000 clones appear in this sample, roughly 70% of them only once. Jointly, the top ten make up 25% to 30% of the sample. Here the sequenced sample was PBMCs, taken after 24 months of ibrutinib treatment. The origin of the receptors is a human donor with chronic lymphocytic leukemia.

By sample share, this clone is medium-sized. The gene calls are TRBV10-1 and TRBJ2-2, with a tentative D call TRBD2 (6 bases). Germline CDR1 WNHNN, CDR2 SYGVQD (reference sequence). This CDR3 has 14 residues. Trimming shortened V by 6 bases and J by 5 bases, and 13 bases separated the two germline ends. For the CDR3, the DNA is TGCGCCAGCAGCGAAATGACTAGGACCGGGGAGCTGTTTTTT. Its protein product is CASSEMTRTGELFF.

This chain links TRBV11-1 with TRBJ2-7; 8 nucleotides match TRBD1. J was trimmed by 6 bases and V by 6 bases; bases with no gene match: 13. From germline, CDR1 is SGHAT and CDR2 FQDESV (reference sequence). The CDR3 runs 15 residues. The CDR3 here is CASRLRTGFIGEQYF. The DNA for the CDR3 is TGTGCCAGCAGATTACGGACAGGGTTCATCGGCGAGCAGTACTTC.

The V call is TRBV7-9, the J call TRBJ2-2; D uncertain. The germline V and J ends were trimmed by 6 bases and 7 bases, with 15 bases remaining between them. The CDR3 runs to 14 residues. Per germline, CDR1 SEHNR and CDR2 FQNEAQ (reference sequence). In DNA, the CDR3 is TGTGCCAGCAGGCGTGTTAGTGAAGGCGGGGAGCTGTTTTTT. It translates to CASRRVSEGGELFF.

This chain connects TRBV7-9 to TRBJ1-4, with a weak D call TRBD1 (5 bases). Trimming pared 8 bases from V and 6 bases from J, leaving 16 bases between. The V gene's germline CDR1 is SEHNR and CDR2 FQNEAQ (reference sequence). This CDR3 comprises 14 residues. The DNA for the CDR3 is TGTGCCAGCTCCAACCCCCGGGGGTATGAAAAACTGTTTTTT. Its protein product is CASSNPRGYEKLFF.

The chain combines TRBV27 with TRBJ2-7; D is unclear. Germline V gene data show CDR1 as MNHEY and CDR2 as SMNVEV (reference sequence). The CDR3 totals 13 residues. The V gene lost 6 bases and the J gene lost 4 bases, with 13 bases spanning the gap. CDR3 DNA: TGTGCCAGCAGGGATCCCGGGCGGTACGAGCAGTACTTC. Its protein is CASRDPGRYEQYF.

This chain uses TRBV19 with TRBJ2-1; D is possibly TRBD2 (6 bases). This CDR3 contains 15 residues. Germline values: CDR1 LNHDA, CDR2 SQIVND (reference sequence). Trimming removed 5 bases at V and 4 bases at J, with 15 bases between. CDR3 coding DNA: TGTGCCAGTAGTCTAGGCGGGGCCGCATACAATGAGCAGTTCTTC. It yields the protein CASSLGGAAYNEQFF.

This chain's CDR3 is CASSLETGYGYTF. In nucleotides, the CDR3 is TGTGCCAGCAGCTTGGAGACAGGCTATGGCTACACCTTC. The genes are TRBV5-4 and TRBJ1-2; the D gene is possibly TRBD1 (6 bases). Looked up from germline, CDR1 is SGHNT and CDR2 is YYREEE (reference sequence). The V end was cut by 0 bases, the J end by 4 bases, with 7 bases between. There are 13 residues in the CDR3.

V usage is TRBV18 and J usage is TRBJ1-5, with D possibly matching TRBD1 (5 bases). Germline CDR1 KGHSH, CDR2 LQKENI. This CDR3 has 15 residues. The germline V and J ends were trimmed by 2 bases and 4 bases, with 12 bases remaining between them. The CDR3 reads CASSPIGDGNQPQHF. The DNA of the CDR3 is TGTGCCAGCTCACCAATCGGGGACGGGAATCAGCCCCAGCATTTT.

Turning to this clone: Relative to the germline gene, one junction end is altered; a read error may explain this. The gene calls are TRBV6-1 and TRBJ1-2; D is unclear. Germline V gives CDR1 MNHNS, CDR2 SASEGT. The CDR3 runs to 14 residues. CDR3 sequence: CASREGRIPRGYTF. The CDR3 DNA reads as TGTGCCAGCAGAGAAGGACGGATACCGCGGGGCTACACCTTC.

In this sample, this clone turned up a few times. The sample has other DNA sequences that encode this CDR3 too. The rearrangement uses TRBV10-2 and TRBJ1-4, with D uncertain. The CDR3 is 14 amino acids. V lost 4 bases, J lost 8 bases, and 14 bases lay in between. Germline V gene data show CDR1 as WSHSY and CDR2 as SAAADI. This CDR3 is CASSAGSGREKLFF. The CDR3 coding sequence is TGCGCCAGCAGTGCCGGGAGCGGGCGCGAAAAACTGTTTTTT.

The rearrangement links TRBV5-1 to TRBJ2-1; TRBD2 agrees at 9 bases. This CDR3 is built from 16 residues. Germline-derived CDR1 and CDR2 are SGHRS and YFSETQ. V was clipped by 3 bases and J by 0 bases; unmatched bases: 4. CDR3 DNA: TGCGCCAGCAGCTCATCGACTAGCGGCTCCTACAATGAGCAGTTCTTC. Protein sequence: CASSSSTSGSYNEQFF.

This clone was recorded a few times. The chain links TRBV19 to TRBJ1-2; 7 nucleotides agree with TRBD1. CDR1 and CDR2 (germline): LNHDA, SQIVND (reference sequence). CDR3 length: 14 residues. The J segment lost 7 bases and the V segment lost 6 bases, leaving 11 bases of the junction unmatched. The CDR3 DNA sequence: TGTGCCAGTAGGGACAGGTTCGATGGAGGTGGCTACACCTTC. It codes for CASRDRFDGGGYTF.

This clone was seen once. The rearrangement links TRBV29-1 to TRBJ1-4; 7 bases are a match to TRBD1. The CDR3 is 17 residues long. With V trimmed by 5 bases and J by 1 base, 13 bases remained unmatched. From germline, CDR1 is SQVTM and CDR2 ANQGSEA. The CDR3 DNA reads as TGCAGCGTTTTGGCACCGACAGGGAGGGAAACTAATGAAAAACTGTTTTTT. It codes for CSVLAPTGRETNEKLFF.

This chain uses TRBV7-6 with TRBJ2-2; D possibly corresponds to TRBD1 (5 bases). Per germline, CDR1 SGHVS and CDR2 FNYEAQ. The CDR3 totals 14 residues. The V gene lost 0 bases and the J gene lost 6 bases, with 8 bases spanning the gap. The CDR3 DNA reads TGTGCCAGCAGCTTAGCGCAAGGGGCCGGGGAGCTGTTTTTT. This sequence encodes CASSLAQGAGELFF.

The rearrangement joins TRBV20-1 to TRBJ1-1, with unresolved D. The germline gives CDR1 DFQATT, CDR2 SNEGSKA (reference sequence). Trimming removed 3 bases at V and 7 bases at J, with 6 bases between. The CDR3 contains 10 residues. The CDR3 nucleotides are TGCAGTGCTAGGTGGGGTGAAGCTTTCTTT. This codes for CSARWGEAFF.

V gene TRBV7-8 combines with J gene TRBJ1-1; possibly TRBD1 for D (6 bases). CDR3 length equals 16 residues. The V end was cut by 1 base, the J end by 4 bases, with 16 bases between. Germline V gene lookup returns CDR1 SGHVS and CDR2 FQNEAQ. This CDR3 is CASSLVGGTEGTEAFF. CDR3 coding DNA: TGTGCCAGCAGCTTAGTAGGGGGAACCGAGGGCACTGAAGCTTTCTTT.

This sequence joins TRBV5-1 and TRBJ1-6, with 7 bases that match TRBD1. This CDR3 comprises 14 residues. The junction had 4 bases not matched to a gene; V was cut back by 4 bases and J by 6 bases. CDR1 is SGHRS, CDR2 YFSETQ, per germline. CDR3 amino acids: CASSTDRPNSPLHF. The CDR3 bases are TGCGCCAGCAGCACGGACAGGCCTAATTCACCCCTCCACTTT.

This chain joins TRBV27 and TRBJ1-2, with 7 bases matching TRBD1. The CDR3 consists of 13 residues. Losses at the gene ends were 6 bases for V and 8 bases for J; bases not matched to a gene: 9. CDR1 MNHEY and CDR2 SMNVEV come from the germline V gene (reference sequence). CDR3 region: CASSLQGGSGYTF. In DNA, the CDR3 is TGTGCCAGCAGCCTTCAGGGGGGGAGCGGCTACACCTTC.

The sample holds a few counts of this clone. The V gene is TRBV2, the J gene TRBJ2-5; D might be TRBD2 (7 bases). The CDR3 contains 16 residues. CDR1 and CDR2 from the germline V gene are SNHLY and FYNNEI. With 8 bases removed from V and 4 bases from J, the gap between germline ends came to 23 bases. The CDR3 is CASGEGGGLLGETQYF. In DNA, the CDR3 is TGTGCCAGCGGCGAAGGGGGGGGCCTTCTAGGAGAGACCCAGTACTTC.

The chain employs TRBV11-2 and TRBJ1-2; tentatively, D is TRBD1 (6 bases). The length of the CDR3 is 15 residues. Germline V gene sequence: CDR1 SGHAT, CDR2 FQNNGV. V was shortened by 3 bases and J by 4 bases, with 15 bases between the two germline ends. The CDR3, as DNA: TGTGCCAGCAGCTTCCACTGGGAAGGGGGCTATGGCTACACCTTC. The encoded protein is CASSFHWEGGYGYTF.

The genes are TRBV5-1 and TRBJ2-7; TRBD1 matches at 7 bases. Germline values: CDR1 SGHRS, CDR2 YFSETQ. J lost 2 bases, V lost 0 bases, and 8 bases had no gene match. The CDR3 totals 16 residues. CDR3 sequence: CASSLDPQTGAYEQYF. In DNA, the CDR3 is TGCGCCAGCAGCTTGGATCCGCAAACAGGGGCCTACGAGCAGTACTTC.

Concerning this clone itself: One end of the junction varies from germline; a read error may be responsible. The J gene is TRBJ1-6, the V gene TRBV10-3; 9 positions agree with TRBD1. Germline CDR1 ENHRY, CDR2 SYGVKD. CDR3 size: 16 residues. CDR3 amino acids: CASSLQGAIYNSPLHF. CDR3 DNA sequence: TGTGCCAGCAGTTTACAGGGGGCCATCTATAATTCACCCCTCCACTTT.

The chain joins TRBV2 to TRBJ2-7; possibly TRBD1 or TRBD2 for D (5 bases each). The CDR3 runs 13 residues. Between the trimmed V and J ends, which lost 5 bases and 3 bases, there was a span of 11 bases. The germline CDR1 and CDR2 sequences are SNHLY and FYNNEI. In DNA form, the CDR3 reads TGTGCCAGCAGTCGGGACGGAGGCTACGAGCAGTACTTC. This encodes CASSRDGGYEQYF.

The sample holds a few counts of this clone. V and J are TRBV27 and TRBJ1-2, with unresolved D. CDR3 length: 13 amino acids. The germline V and J ends were trimmed by 6 bases and 2 bases, with 10 bases remaining between them. Germline-derived CDR1 and CDR2 are MNHEY and SMNVEV (reference sequence). The CDR3 coding sequence is TGTGCCAGCAGAAACTGGGCGAACTATGGCTACACCTTC. Protein sequence: CASRNWANYGYTF.

V and J are TRBV6-1 and TRBJ1-5; D is perhaps TRBD1 (6 bases). The CDR3 runs to 15 residues. In germline, CDR1 is MNHNS, CDR2 SASEGT. V lost 4 bases to trimming and J lost 3 bases, with 13 bases between them. The CDR3 spells CASSVGQGTNQPQHF. The CDR3, as DNA: TGTGCCAGCAGTGTAGGGCAGGGGACCAATCAGCCCCAGCATTTT.

This clone was detected a few times. The chain joins TRBV10-2 to TRBJ1-1, with TRBD1 matching over 9 bases. Germline loops: CDR1 WSHSY, CDR2 SAAADI. The CDR3 totals 14 residues. After removal of 7 bases from V and 3 bases from J, the junction contained 6 bases not matched to a gene. The CDR3, as DNA: TGCGCCAGCACTTTGCGGGACAGGGACACTGAAGCTTTCTTT. This codes for CASTLRDRDTEAFF.

This chain joins TRBV9 and TRBJ1-1; possible D gene TRBD1, 5 bases. Germline assignment: CDR1 SGDLS and CDR2 YYNGEE. The V end lost 4 bases, the J end lost 1 base, and 8 bases lay between the germline ends. The CDR3 covers 13 residues. The CDR3 spells CASSKDRNTEAFF. As DNA, the CDR3 is TGTGCCAGCAGCAAAGACAGGAACACTGAAGCTTTCTTT.

The chain couples TRBV15 to TRBJ1-5; D might be TRBD1 (6 bases). The V and J ends lost 1 base and 8 bases respectively, with 12 bases between them. Germline CDR1 LNHNV, CDR2 YYDKDF (reference sequence). The length of the CDR3 is 14 residues. CDR3 DNA sequence: TGTGCCACCAGCAGAGTCCGGGACACGGAGCCCCAGCATTTT. It encodes CATSRVRDTEPQHF.

CDR3 in DNA: TGTGCCAGCAGCTTAGATCAAGTAAGCTCCTACGAGCAGTACTTC. It translates to CASSLDQVSSYEQYF. The rearrangement joins TRBV11-2 to TRBJ2-7; D is uncertain. Trimming stripped 0 bases from V and 0 bases from J, with 9 bases between. The V gene's germline CDR1 is SGHAT and CDR2 FQNNGV. This CDR3 contains 15 residues.